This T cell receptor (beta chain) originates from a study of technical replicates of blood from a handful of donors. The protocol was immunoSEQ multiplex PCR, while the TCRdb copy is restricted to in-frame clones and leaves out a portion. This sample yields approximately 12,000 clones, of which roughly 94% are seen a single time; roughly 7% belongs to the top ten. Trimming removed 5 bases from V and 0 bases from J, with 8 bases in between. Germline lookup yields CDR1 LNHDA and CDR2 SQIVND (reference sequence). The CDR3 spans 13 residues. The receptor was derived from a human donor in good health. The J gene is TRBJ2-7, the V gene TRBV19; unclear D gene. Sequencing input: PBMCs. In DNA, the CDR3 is TGTGCCAGTAGTGCGCTTGGCTCCTACGAGCAGTACTTC. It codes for CASSALGSYEQYF.